These 18 T cell receptor beta chains were all obtained from the same sample, sequenced in a study of CD4+ T cells in melanoma. The method was immunoSEQ multiplex PCR; TCRdb's version includes in-frame clones alone and lacks a portion of them. The sample records 4,500 to 5,000 clones, over 55% being singletons. Input material: cells from a culture (not recorded whether cultured in vitro). Receptors were obtained from a human donor with melanoma.

The table lists this clone with a count of one. The chain couples TRBV5-6 to TRBJ1-1; D remains ambiguous. V gave up 2 bases and J gave up 4 bases, with 6 bases separating them. CDR1 is SGHDT and CDR2 is YYEEEE in the germline V gene. The CDR3 totals 12 residues. In nucleotides, the CDR3 is TGTGCCAGCAGCTTTAGGGTCACTGAAGCTTTCTTT. It specifies CASSFRVTEAFF.

This clone was counted a single time. The chain employs TRBV7-9 and TRBJ1-5; D not resolved. Trimming took 1 base from V and 3 from J, leaving 7 bases between them. This CDR3 contains 14 residues. Germline loops: CDR1 SEHNR, CDR2 FQNEAQ (reference sequence). CDR3 sequence reads: CASSLGGNNQPQHF. CDR3 nucleotide sequence: TGTGCCAGCAGCTTAGGGGGTAACAATCAGCCCCAGCATTTT.

This rearrangement joins TRBV27 to TRBJ2-1; weak D call: TRBD2 (5 bases). Trimming took 6 bases from V and 0 from J, leaving 15 bases between them. Germline CDR1 and CDR2: MNHEY and SMNVEV (reference sequence). The CDR3 has 16 residues. CDR3 amino acids: CASSPRGSSSYNEQFF. The CDR3 DNA reads as TGTGCCAGCAGCCCCAGAGGGTCAAGCTCCTACAATGAGCAGTTCTTC.

The genes are TRBV4-1 and TRBJ1-5; the D gene is possibly TRBD1 (5 bases). The V gene's germline CDR1 is MGHRA and CDR2 YSYEKL. V shed 3 bases and J shed 4 bases, with 16 bases lying between them. CDR3 length equals 16 residues. The CDR3 nucleotides read TGCGCCAGCAGCCATCCCCCCGTGGGGGAGAATCAGCCCCAGCATTTT. The encoded protein is CASSHPPVGENQPQHF.

The chain carries TRBV5-6 and TRBJ1-4, with D possibly being TRBD1 (5 bases). The V gene lost 1 base and the J gene lost 6 bases, with 10 bases spanning the gap. Germline-derived CDR1 and CDR2 are SGHDT and YYEEEE. The CDR3 has 14 residues. The CDR3 reads CASSLQGKYEKLFF. The DNA for the CDR3 is TGTGCCAGCAGCTTGCAGGGAAAGTATGAAAAACTGTTTTTT.

This clone is judged medium-sized. The chain carries TRBV5-6 and TRBJ1-5, with D possibly matching TRBD1 (5 bases). From germline, CDR1 is SGHDT and CDR2 YYEEEE. This CDR3 has 16 amino acids. V lost 4 bases, J lost 1 base, and 15 bases lay in between. CDR3 nucleotides: TGTGCCAGCAGCAATTCGAAGGGGTCCAGCAATCAGCCCCAGCATTTT. Protein product: CASSNSKGSSNQPQHF.

The chain carries TRBV28 and TRBJ1-5; TRBD1 is a possible D gene (6 bases). Germline CDR1 reads MDHEN; CDR2 reads SYDVKM. With 9 bases removed from V and 3 bases from J, the gap between germline ends came to 9 bases. The CDR3 spans 12 residues. The chain's CDR3 is CASDRFNQPQHF. As DNA, the CDR3 is TGTGCCAGTGACAGGTTCAATCAGCCCCAGCATTTT.

This clone was seen more than once but under ten times. The gene calls are TRBV6-6 and TRBJ2-7; TRBD2 is a possible D gene (6 bases). The germline gives CDR1 MNHNY, CDR2 SVGAGI (reference sequence). Trimming removed 0 bases from V and 7 bases from J, with 16 bases in between. The CDR3 extends over 15 amino acids. The CDR3 coding sequence is TGTGCCAGCAGTTACTCGAGTTCGGGAGTCATGGAGCAGTACTTC. Amino acids: CASSYSSSGVMEQYF.

The chain carries TRBV30 and TRBJ2-7; 7 nucleotides agree with TRBD1. V shed 7 bases and J 0 bases; nucleotides not matched to a gene: 9. This CDR3 contains 14 residues. Germline lookup yields CDR1 GTSNPN and CDR2 SVGIG (reference sequence). CDR3 coding DNA: TGTGCCTCACAGGGGTCAACCAGCTCCTACGAGCAGTACTTC. It is translated as CASQGSTSSYEQYF. The whole variable domain, filled in from reference TRBV30 and TRBJ2-7, reads SQTIHQWPATLVQPVGSPLSLECTVEGTSNPNLYWYRQAAGRGLQLLFYSVGIGQISSEVPQNLSASRPQDRQFILSSKKLLLSDSGFYLCASQGSTSSYEQYFGPGTRLTVT.

This clone was seen a few times. J is TRBJ1-4 and V is TRBV5-5, with D uncertain. CDR3 length: 11 residues. Germline V gene sequence: CDR1 SGHKS, CDR2 YYEKEE (reference sequence). Trimming pared 3 bases from V and 7 bases from J, leaving 4 bases between. The CDR3 region is CASSYSEKLFF. DNA for the CDR3: TGTGCCAGCAGCTACAGTGAAAAACTGTTTTTT.

This rearrangement joins TRBV2 to TRBJ1-1; 9 nucleotides align to TRBD1. Germline CDR1 SNHLY, CDR2 FYNNEI. The CDR3 extends over 14 amino acids. J was trimmed by 2 bases and V by 6 bases; bases with no gene match: 4. The CDR3, as DNA: TGTGCCAGCAGACAACAGGGGGCCAACACTGAAGCTTTCTTT. This gives the protein CASRQQGANTEAFF.

This chain joins TRBV7-6 and TRBJ1-4; D may be TRBD1 (6 bases). The CDR3 has 11 residues. From germline, CDR1 is SGHVS and CDR2 FNYEAQ. V dropped 1 base and J dropped 15 bases, with 9 bases sitting between them. CDR3 nucleotide sequence: TGTGCCAGCAGCTTAGGGGGGGCGTTGTTTTTT. It yields the protein CASSLGGALFF.

V is TRBV29-1 and J is TRBJ1-2, with 10 bases aligning to TRBD1. The CDR3 is made up of 16 amino acids. After removal of 5 bases from V and 2 bases from J, the junction contained 11 bases not matched to a gene. The V gene's germline CDR1 is SQVTM and CDR2 ANQGSEA. The CDR3 DNA is TGCAGCGTTTGGGCCGTCGACAGGGGGCTAAACTATGGCTACACCTTC. This encodes CSVWAVDRGLNYGYTF.

The chain carries TRBV7-6 and TRBJ2-7; D could derive from TRBD1 or TRBD2 (6 bases each). Trimming stripped 0 bases from V and 1 base from J, with 16 bases between. The V gene's germline CDR1 is SGHVS and CDR2 FNYEAQ. The CDR3 consists of 17 residues. The CDR3 DNA sequence: TGTGCCAGCAGCTTAGCGGCAGGGGACTCCCTATCCTACGAGCAGTACTTC. Protein product: CASSLAAGDSLSYEQYF.

The rearrangement uses TRBV7-9 and TRBJ2-1; TRBD2 matches 9 bases. Germline lookup yields CDR1 SEHNR and CDR2 FQNEAQ (reference sequence). CDR3 length: 14 amino acids. V trimming: 5 bases; J trimming: 12 bases; junction bases outside the gene matches: 11. In nucleotides, the CDR3 is TGTGCCAGCAGCGGCCAAGCGGGGGGCCAGTTGCAGTTCTTC. Its protein product is CASSGQAGGQLQFF.

The chain has TRBV5-1 and TRBJ1-2, with 8 bases matching TRBD1. The CDR3 spans 16 residues. Germline-derived CDR1 and CDR2 are SGHRS and YFSETQ. The V and J ends lost 3 bases and 2 bases, in that order; junction bases with no gene match: 9. The CDR3 DNA follows: TGCGCCAGCAGCTCGGAGACAGGGGCCCTGAACTATGGCTACACCTTC. It encodes CASSSETGALNYGYTF.

The chain is built from TRBV28 and TRBJ2-3; D may be TRBD1 (6 bases). The V and J ends lost 5 bases and 2 bases respectively, with 17 bases between them. Germline assignment: CDR1 MDHEN and CDR2 SYDVKM. The CDR3 is 16 residues long. The CDR3 DNA reads as TGTGCCAGCAGTACTGCCGACAGGACTTCCACAGATACGCAGTATTTT. It translates to CASSTADRTSTDTQYF. Variable domain in full (rest from reference TRBV28 and TRBJ2-3): DVKVTQSSRYLVKRTGEKVFLECVQDMDHENMFWYRQDPGLGLRLIYFSYDVKMKEKGDIPEGYSVSREKKERFSLILESASTNQTSMYLCASSTADRTSTDTQYFGPGTRLTVL.

V usage is TRBV7-8 and J usage is TRBJ2-3; the match to TRBD2 covers 13 bases. The CDR3 consists of 15 residues. Germline-derived CDR1 and CDR2 are SGHVS and FQNEAQ. The V gene end was trimmed by 5 bases and the J gene end by 4 bases; junction bases not matched to a gene: 3. This CDR3 is CASSRTSGGADTQYF. DNA for the CDR3: TGTGCCAGCAGCCGGACTAGCGGGGGTGCAGATACGCAGTATTTT.